Presented here are 9 T cell receptor beta chains from one specimen sequenced in a study of T-cell reconstitution after alpha-beta-depleted transplantation in children. Molecular barcoding with unique molecular identifiers was used for the TCRbeta library. MiXCR, run by TCRdb on the PCR reads, gives a single entry per CDR3 protein. The sample lists 95,000 to 150,000 distinct CDR3 sequences, under 25% seen once, with more than 9% in the top ten. The sample here was PBMCs, mostly from graft donor cells, taken 180 days after TCRalphabeta/CD19-depleted stem cell transplant. All receptors derive from a male patient aged 2 to 10 who had a stem cell transplant for chronic granulomatous disease, so the T cells may come from the graft donor.

There are many counts of this clonotype. The chain has TRBV13 and TRBJ2-1; D is undetermined. Germline assignment: CDR1 PRHDT and CDR2 FYEKMQ (reference sequence). The length of the CDR3 is 11 residues. The V end was cut by 4 bases, the J end by 6 bases, with 4 bases between. The CDR3 DNA sequence: TGTGCCAGCAGCTCCATCAATGAGCAGTTCTTC. Its translation: CASSSINEQFF.

V is TRBV10-3 and J is TRBJ2-4, with 15 bases aligning to TRBD2. Trimming cost V 0 bases and J 0 bases; bases outside gene matches: 3. Germline-derived CDR1 and CDR2 are ENHRY and SYGVKD. The CDR3 spans 19 residues. The DNA of the CDR3 is TGTGCCATCAGTGAGTCCGGACTAGCGGGGGGGCCAGCCAAAAACATTCAGTACTTC. Translating it yields CAISESGLAGGPAKNIQYF.

This clonotype was observed at least ten times. The chain uses TRBV12-3 or TRBV12-4 and TRBJ1-5, with a tentative D call TRBD1 (5 bases). This CDR3 has 21 amino acids. V was trimmed by 0 bases and J by 0 bases, leaving 24 bases between them. The CDR3 bases are TGTGCCAGCAGTTTAGCCCACCCCCGCGGGGGATCCTTATATAGCAATCAGCCCCAGCATTTT. Residues: CASSLAHPRGGSLYSNQPQHF.

This clonotype was seen a single time. CDR3 sequence: CASSAHGNQPQHF. DNA of the CDR3: TGTGCCAGCAGTGCCCACGGCAATCAGCCCCAGCATTTT. The chain recombines TRBV6-1 with TRBJ1-5, with D uncertain. The CDR3 is made up of 13 amino acids. Germline V lookup: CDR1 MNHNS, CDR2 SASEGT. Trimming removed 4 bases at V and 2 bases at J, with 6 bases between.

The rearrangement uses TRBV5-1 and TRBJ1-1, with D tentatively TRBD1 (5 bases). V lost 1 base to trimming and J lost 2 bases, with 33 bases between them. The CDR3 sequence is 22 residues long. From germline, CDR1 is SGHRS and CDR2 YFSETQ. CDR3 nucleotide sequence: TGCGCCAGCAGCTTGATTACGTCCAGCCGGGAGGGGTACAAAGGGGCAAACACTGAAGCTTTCTTT. It encodes CASSLITSSREGYKGANTEAFF. The whole variable domain, remainder taken from reference TRBV5-1 and TRBJ1-1, is KAGVTQTPRYLIKTRGQQVTLSCSPISGHRSVSWYQQTPGQGLQFLFEYFSETQRNKGNFPGRFSGRQFSNSRSEMNVSTLELGDSALYLCASSLITSSREGYKGANTEAFFGQGTRLTVV.

This clonotype was counted ten times or more. The J gene is TRBJ2-2, the V gene TRBV12-3 or TRBV12-4; maybe TRBD2 (6 bases). V lost 2 bases and J 4 bases, leaving 14 bases between the germline ends. This CDR3 region has 16 residues. DNA of the CDR3: TGTGCCAGCAGTTTAAGAGGAGGGCTAACCACCGGGGAGCTGTTTTTT. Its translation is CASSLRGGLTTGELFF.

V is TRBV11-2 and J is TRBJ2-3; TRBD2 aligns across 7 bases. The junction had 5 bases not matched to a gene; V was cut back by 1 base and J by 4 bases. The CDR3 contains 15 residues. From germline, CDR1 is SGHAT and CDR2 FQNNGV. The CDR3 region is CASSLGDRGADTQYF. CDR3 nucleotides: TGTGCCAGCAGCTTAGGGGATCGGGGGGCAGATACGCAGTATTTT.

The genes are TRBV6-1 and TRBJ1-5, with unresolved D. Trimming took off 4 bases at V and 0 bases at J, with 13 bases between the two ends. The germline V gene has CDR1 MNHNS and CDR2 SASEGT. This CDR3 comprises 16 residues. CDR3 loop: CASSGLDGVSNQPQHF. CDR3 nucleotide sequence: TGTGCCAGCAGTGGCCTAGATGGGGTTAGCAATCAGCCCCAGCATTTT.

This clonotype was seen a handful of times. This chain connects TRBV15 to TRBJ1-1; D call uncertain. The CDR3 extends over 13 amino acids. V was clipped by 3 bases and J by 0 bases, with 5 bases between them. In germline, CDR1 is LNHNV, CDR2 YYDKDF (reference sequence). The CDR3 sequence is CATSRELNTEAFF. The CDR3 nucleotides read TGTGCCACCAGCAGGGAACTGAACACTGAAGCTTTCTTT. Combining the CDR3 with reference TRBV15 and TRBJ1-1 gives the whole variable domain DAMVIQNPRYQVTQFGKPVTLSCSQTLNHNVMYWYQQKSSQAPKLLFHYYDKDFNNEADTPDNFQSRRPNTSFCFLDIRSPGLGDTAMYLCATSRELNTEAFFGQGTRLTVV.